The subject of this entry is one T cell receptor beta chain. Its antigen is as yet unknown. One end of the junction does not line up with germline, which may come from a read error. Peripheral blood genomic DNA, not sorted cells or RNA, was the template. Germline assignment: CDR1 ENHRY and CDR2 SYGVKD. The CDR3 contains 14 residues. This specimen comes from a study of T cell repertoires in aging, cancer and after chemotherapy. Overall study: Donor ages fell into six groups from 30 or younger up to 70 or older. Over several months to years, re-sampled healthy donor repertoires clearly shared clones. Findings and caveats of the study: The repertoire data cannot show anything about immunological memory following chemotherapy. Age-matched healthy donors had significantly more diverse, less clonal blood TCR repertoires than untreated cancer patients.

A mixed TRB-A/B primer pool amplified rearranged TRB by multiplex touch-down PCR. From the multiplex PCR reads, TCRdb called clonotypes with MiXCR, one entry per CDR3 protein. The repertoire includes almost 8,500 distinct CDR3 sequences, 25% to 35% of them detected once, and around 3.9% sits in the top ten. This receptor was taken from a human donor in good health. The chain is built from TRBV10-3 and TRBJ1-5; D is uncertain. Sequencing was carried out using blood. CDR3 nucleotides: TGTGCCAGCAGTTACGCGGCTAGCAATCAGCCCCAGCATTTT. Amino acids: CASSYAASNQPQHF.